The 3 T cell receptor beta chains below were found in one sample sequenced in a study of beta chain features in type 1 diabetes. The sequenced template was cDNA made from the entire isolated RNA. Profiled with immunoSEQ multiplex PCR; TCRdb holds only in-frame clones, not every one. The sample shows 150,000 or so clones, about 9.1% of them seen only once. The sequencing input was central memory CD4+ T cells from blood. These receptors were obtained from a woman younger than 35 in good health.

This clone was detected a few times. This sequence joins TRBV18 and TRBJ1-5, with 12 bases identical to TRBD1. This CDR3 comprises 17 residues. Germline assignment: CDR1 KGHSH and CDR2 LQKENI. J was trimmed by 0 bases and V by 3 bases; bases with no gene match: 3. Here the CDR3 DNA reads TGTGCCAGCTCACCGGGACAGGGGGCTCGTAGCAATCAGCCCCAGCATTTT. Amino acid sequence: CASSPGQGARSNQPQHF.

The chain carries TRBV15 and TRBJ2-3; D possibly corresponds to TRBD2 (6 bases). Germline V gene sequence: CDR1 LNHNV, CDR2 YYDKDF (reference sequence). This CDR3 is built from 19 residues. The ends were cut back, 0 bases at V and 0 bases at J, with 19 bases in the middle. CDR3 residues: CATSRETTFAGWSTDTQYF. For the CDR3, the DNA is TGTGCCACCAGCAGAGAAACGACTTTTGCGGGGTGGAGCACAGATACGCAGTATTTT.

This clone came up many times. The rearrangement links TRBV4-1 to TRBJ1-5; 7 bases are a match to TRBD1. The germline gives CDR1 MGHRA, CDR2 YSYEKL. The CDR3 length is 15 residues. Unmatched junction bases numbered 4, after V lost 0 bases and J lost 5 bases. CDR3 DNA: TGCGCCAGCAGCCAAGAGGGTCAGGGGGATCAGCCCCAGCATTTT. Translated: CASSQEGQGDQPQHF.